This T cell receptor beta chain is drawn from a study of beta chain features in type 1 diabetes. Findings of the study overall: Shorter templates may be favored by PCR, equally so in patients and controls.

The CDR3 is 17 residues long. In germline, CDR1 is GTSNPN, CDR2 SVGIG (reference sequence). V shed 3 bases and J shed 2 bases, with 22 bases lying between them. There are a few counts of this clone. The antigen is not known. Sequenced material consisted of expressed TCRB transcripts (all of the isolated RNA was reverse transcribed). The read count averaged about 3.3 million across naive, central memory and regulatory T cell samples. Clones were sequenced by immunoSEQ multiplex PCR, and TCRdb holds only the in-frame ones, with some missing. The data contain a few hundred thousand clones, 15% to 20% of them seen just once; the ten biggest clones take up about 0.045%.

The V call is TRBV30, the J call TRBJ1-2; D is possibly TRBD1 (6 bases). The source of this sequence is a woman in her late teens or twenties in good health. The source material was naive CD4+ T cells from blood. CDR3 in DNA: TGTGCCTGGAGCGTAAGGGGGGGTCTTTCTTCGAACTATGGCTACACCTTC. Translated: CAWSVRGGLSSNYGYTF.